These T cell receptor beta chains were read from a single sample in a study of blood T cell repertoires in COVID-19. The method was immunoSEQ multiplex PCR; TCRdb's version includes in-frame clones alone and lacks a portion of them. The sample has approximately 4,000 clones, around four fifths seen once. The sample taken for sequencing was peripheral blood. The receptor set was obtained from a human donor with active or convalescent COVID-19. The donor label of this sample is uncertain. The CDR3 runs from the conserved cysteine through the conserved F or W. A D gene is named only where the DNA matches it firmly. Size is omitted from some rows. Given values are once, few, many or a class for expanded clones.

>TRBV7-8|.|TRBJ2-1|TRBD2
CASSLARGGNEQFF
TGTGCCAGCAGCTTAGCCCGGGGGGGCAATGAGCAGTTCTTC
>TRBV2|.|TRBJ2-2|TRBD2
CASTELAGGGYGELFF
TGTGCCAGCACCGAGCTAGCGGGAGGAGGGTACGGGGAGCTGTTTTTT
>TRBV7-9|.|TRBJ2-3|.
CASLATAGTDTQYF
TGTGCCAGCTTAGCGACGGCCGGCACAGATACGCAGTATTTT
>TRBV29-1|once|TRBJ2-5|.
CSVSGGWSRETQYF
TGCAGCGTTTCCGGGGGTTGGTCTAGGGAGACCCAGTACTTC
>TRBV20-1|once|TRBJ1-1|TRBD1
CSASGQGRAEAFF
TGCAGTGCTAGTGGACAGGGTAGGGCTGAAGCTTTCTTT
>TRBV27|.|TRBJ2-1|TRBD1
CASSFRDRESNEQFF
TGTGCCAGCAGTTTCCGGGACAGGGAGTCCAATGAGCAGTTCTTC
>TRBV27|.|TRBJ1-1|TRBD1
CASSYGQGQTFF
TGTGCCAGCAGCTACGGACAGGGACAGACTTTCTTT
>TRBV5-4|.|TRBJ1-3|.
CASSPGMTAGNTIYF
TGTGCCAGCAGCCCAGGGATGACTGCTGGAAACACCATATATTTT
>TRBV6-4|.|TRBJ2-1|TRBD2
CASSLLAGAYNEQFF
TGTGCCAGCAGTCTACTAGCGGGGGCTTACAATGAGCAGTTCTTC
>TRBV19|.|TRBJ2-7|TRBD1
CASRRQGRSEQYF
TGTGCCAGTAGGAGACAGGGACGAAGCGAGCAGTACTTC
>TRBV10-3|.|TRBJ1-2|.
CAISEVGGGSGYTF
TGTGCCATCAGTGAGGTCGGGGGGGGCTCTGGCTACACCTTC
>TRBV30|few|TRBJ1-1|.
CAWSVPQVDAFF
TGTGCCTGGAGTGTACCTCAGGTCGACGCTTTCTTT
>TRBV5-1|.|TRBJ2-2|.
CASSLGGQNTGELFF
TGCGCCAGCAGCTTGGGGGGGCAGAACACCGGGGAGCTGTTTTTT
>TRBV5-1|.|TRBJ2-3|TRBD2
CASSLAPLAGGVDTQYF
TGCGCCAGCAGCTTGGCCCCACTAGCGGGAGGTGTAGATACGCAGTATTTT
>TRBV6-2/TRBV6-3|.|TRBJ2-4|.
CASSYSTRGVAKNIQYF
TGTGCCAGCAGTTACTCGACCAGGGGCGTAGCCAAAAACATTCAGTACTTC
>TRBV6-5|.|TRBJ1-5|.
CASSYGAGNQPQHF
TGTGCCAGCAGTTACGGGGCAGGGAATCAGCCCCAGCATTTT
>TRBV24-1|.|TRBJ2-5|TRBD2
CATSDFLLAGGPETQYF
TGTGCCACCAGTGATTTTCTTCTAGCGGGAGGGCCAGAGACCCAGTACTTC
>TRBV7-6|.|TRBJ2-2|.
CASSLRLSANTGELFF
TGTGCCAGCAGCCTCCGACTAAGCGCGAACACCGGGGAGCTGTTTTTT
>TRBV27|.|TRBJ2-1|TRBD1
CASSSWDRVHNEQFF
TGTGCCAGCAGCAGTTGGGACAGGGTCCACAATGAGCAGTTCTTC
>TRBV28|.|TRBJ2-7|TRBD1
CASIRDRVRNEQYF
TGTGCCAGCATTCGGGACAGGGTCCGGAACGAGCAGTACTTC
>TRBV18|.|TRBJ1-4|TRBD1
CASSPDRTGNGEKLFF
TGTGCCAGCTCACCTGATAGGACAGGGAACGGCGAAAAACTGTTTTTT
>TRBV30|.|TRBJ1-2|.
CAARRQITNYGYTF
TGTGCCGCGAGGAGACAGATAACTAACTATGGCTACACCTTC
>TRBV5-1|.|TRBJ2-2|TRBD2
CASSYLAGDTGELFF
TGCGCCAGCAGCTACTTGGCGGGAGACACCGGGGAGCTGTTTTTT
>TRBV7-6|.|TRBJ2-7|TRBD2
CASSLAAGSPISSYEQYF
TGTGCCAGCAGCTTAGCAGCGGGAAGTCCCATTAGCTCCTACGAGCAGTACTTC
>TRBV19|few|TRBJ2-3|TRBD2
CASSTGLAGGTDTQYF
TGTGCCAGTAGTACCGGACTAGCGGGAGGGACAGATACGCAGTATTTT
>TRBV11-3|few|TRBJ2-7|.
CASSLAGAQPYEQYF
TGTGCCAGCAGCTTAGCAGGGGCCCAGCCCTACGAGCAGTACTTC
>TRBV18|.|TRBJ2-5|.
CASSPSRGGETQYF
TGTGCCAGCTCACCGAGTAGAGGGGGAGAGACCCAGTACTTC
>TRBV7-2|.|TRBJ2-5|TRBD1
CASSPDRGHQETQYF
TGTGCCAGCAGCCCCGACAGGGGGCACCAAGAGACCCAGTACTTC
>TRBV19|once|TRBJ2-1|.
CASSLQRSYNEQFF
TGTGCCAGTAGTCTCCAGCGCTCTTACAATGAGCAGTTCTTC
>TRBV11-2|.|TRBJ2-1|.
CASSLVGGTVRNEQFF
TGTGCCAGCAGCTTAGTAGGGGGGACAGTGCGGAATGAGCAGTTCTTC
>TRBV4-3|.|TRBJ2-7|.
CASSQYPTSHYEQYF
TGCGCCAGCAGCCAATATCCGACTAGTCACTACGAGCAGTACTTC
>TRBV24-1|once|TRBJ2-1|.
CATRGQVSGGEQFF
TGTGCCACCAGGGGACAAGTGTCCGGTGGTGAGCAGTTCTTC
>TRBV7-2|.|TRBJ2-3|.
CASSDRTRIISTDTQYF
TGTGCCAGCAGCGACCGGACACGGATCATCAGCACAGATACGCAGTATTTT
>TRBV30|few|TRBJ2-1|TRBD1
CAWSPGQGPNEQFF
TGTGCCTGGAGTCCCGGACAGGGTCCCAATGAGCAGTTCTTC
>TRBV4-1|.|TRBJ2-7|TRBD2
CASSQAGGTSGRRPYEQYF
TGCGCCAGCAGCCAAGCCGGCGGGACTAGCGGGAGGCGACCCTACGAGCAGTACTTC
>TRBV30|.|TRBJ1-2|.
CAWSVQRRSGDTF
TGTGCCTGGAGTGTTCAACGTCGGAGCGGTGACACCTTC
>TRBV5-1|once|TRBJ2-2|TRBD2
CASKWASGSTGELFF
TGCGCCAGCAAGTGGGCTAGCGGGAGTACCGGGGAGCTGTTTTTT
>TRBV5-1|.|TRBJ1-4|.
CASSLGSANEKLFF
TGCGCCAGCAGCTTGGGGAGCGCTAATGAAAAACTGTTTTTT
>TRBV4-1|few|TRBJ1-6|.
CASSQDTWQGNSPLHF
TGCGCCAGCAGCCAAGATACCTGGCAGGGGAATTCACCCCTCCACTTT
>TRBV24-1|.|TRBJ1-1|.
CATSERGDTEAFF
TGTGCCACCAGTGAACGGGGAGACACTGAAGCTTTCTTT
>TRBV10-2|medium-sized|TRBJ2-1|TRBD2
CASSERGGSNEQFF
TGCGCCAGCAGTGAAAGAGGCGGGAGTAATGAGCAGTTCTTC
>TRBV4-3|.|TRBJ2-3|TRBD2
CASSQFGGRAADTQYF
TGCGCCAGCAGCCAATTCGGCGGGAGGGCCGCAGATACGCAGTATTTT
>TRBV5-6|large|TRBJ2-7|.
CASSSGAGGLYEQYF
TGTGCCAGCAGCTCAGGGGCAGGGGGACTCTACGAGCAGTACTTC
>TRBV1|.|TRBJ1-2|.
CTSSQTQRCYGYTF
TGCACCAGCAGCCAAACGCAGCGATGCTATGGCTACACCTTC
>TRBV3-1/TRBV3-2|.|TRBJ1-2|.
CASSLTASGHGYTF
TGTGCCAGCAGCTTGACAGCCTCAGGACATGGCTACACCTTC
>TRBV6-2/TRBV6-3|.|TRBJ2-1|.
CASSYSGILGIYNEQFF
TGTGCCAGCAGTTACTCGGGGATACTAGGAATATACAATGAGCAGTTCTTC
>TRBV6-2/TRBV6-3|.|TRBJ2-7|TRBD2
CASSRTSGKLYEQYF
TGTGCCAGCAGTCGGACTAGCGGGAAGCTCTACGAGCAGTACTTC
>TRBV6-5|.|TRBJ1-2|.
CASSLGQGNGYTF
TGTGCCAGCAGCCTCGGGCAGGGGAATGGCTACACCTTC
>TRBV28|.|TRBJ2-7|TRBD1
CASSPSGTGVDEQYF
TGTGCCAGCAGTCCTTCGGGGACAGGGGTAGACGAGCAGTACTTC
>TRBV5-8|.|TRBJ2-7|TRBD1
CASSLYGTGYNEQYF
TGTGCCAGCAGCTTGTATGGGACAGGGTATAACGAGCAGTACTTC
>TRBV19|.|TRBJ2-2|TRBD1
CASRGIGTGELFF
TGTGCCAGCAGGGGGATTGGGACCGGGGAGCTGTTTTTT
>TRBV11-1|.|TRBJ1-4|TRBD1
CASSKSSPGQQKLFF
TGTGCCAGCAGCAAATCCTCCCCGGGACAGCAAAAACTGTTTTTT